What follows are 3 T cell receptor beta chains derived from one specimen sequenced in a study of breast tumors, draining lymph nodes, adjacent tissues (dated by TCRdb to about 2016). The method behind the library was multiplex PCR. Sequencing took place on an Illumina HiSeq 2000. Through fastp at Q25 and MiXCR, TCRdb rebuilt clones from the public reads, retaining in-frame beta chains. Each CDR3 protein appears once, grouped with its most common genes and DNA. A total of 150,000 to 200,000 distinct CDR3 sequences appear in this sample, more than 25% of them only once. Of the sample, around 4% is held by the ten largest clones. Lymph node samples came from the axillary draining lymph nodes of breast cancer patients. Sequenced input: axillary lymph node tissue. These receptors were taken from a female donor with breast cancer. Some clones in this sample may be carry-over from other donors' samples.

This clonotype has just a few counts. The chain links TRBV20-1 to TRBJ2-7, with 10 positions matching TRBD2. CDR3 size: 14 residues. Trimming cost V 0 bases and J 7 bases; bases outside gene matches: 6. The germline V gene has CDR1 DFQATT and CDR2 SNEGSKA (reference sequence). Written as DNA, the CDR3 is TGCAGTGCTAGAGAAGCGGGAGGGCCTCCGGAGCAGTACTTC. This translates into CSAREAGGPPEQYF.

V and J are TRBV29-1 and TRBJ2-1; no definite D call. CDR1 is SQVTM, CDR2 ANQGSEA, per germline. V lost 1 base to trimming and J lost 8 bases, with 18 bases between them. The CDR3 spans 15 residues. The CDR3 DNA sequence: TGCAGCGTTGAAGGGTGGACGGGTTTTAGCCATGAGCAGTTCTTC. Its translation is CSVEGWTGFSHEQFF.

Remarks on this clonotype: Possible read error: a much larger clone is one base away. The chain combines TRBV5-1 with TRBJ2-2; 10 bases are a match to TRBD2. The CDR3 contains 15 residues. Germline V lookup: CDR1 SGHRS, CDR2 YFSETQ. The CDR3 DNA is TGCGCCAGCAATCCTCAGGGGACTAGCGCCGGGGAGCCGTTTTTT. Translation gives CASNPQGTSAGEPFF.